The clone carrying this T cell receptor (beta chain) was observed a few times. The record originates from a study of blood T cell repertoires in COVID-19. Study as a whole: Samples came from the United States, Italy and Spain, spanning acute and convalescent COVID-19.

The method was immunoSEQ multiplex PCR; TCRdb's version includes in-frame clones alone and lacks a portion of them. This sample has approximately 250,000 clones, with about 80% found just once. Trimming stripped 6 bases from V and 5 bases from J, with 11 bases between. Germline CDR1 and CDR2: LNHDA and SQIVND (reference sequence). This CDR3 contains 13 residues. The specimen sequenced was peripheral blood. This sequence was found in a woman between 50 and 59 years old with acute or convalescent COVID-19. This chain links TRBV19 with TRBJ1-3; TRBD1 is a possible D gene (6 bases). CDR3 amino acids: CASRPTGRNTIYF. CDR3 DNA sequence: TGTGCCAGTAGACCGACAGGCCGAAACACCATATATTTT.